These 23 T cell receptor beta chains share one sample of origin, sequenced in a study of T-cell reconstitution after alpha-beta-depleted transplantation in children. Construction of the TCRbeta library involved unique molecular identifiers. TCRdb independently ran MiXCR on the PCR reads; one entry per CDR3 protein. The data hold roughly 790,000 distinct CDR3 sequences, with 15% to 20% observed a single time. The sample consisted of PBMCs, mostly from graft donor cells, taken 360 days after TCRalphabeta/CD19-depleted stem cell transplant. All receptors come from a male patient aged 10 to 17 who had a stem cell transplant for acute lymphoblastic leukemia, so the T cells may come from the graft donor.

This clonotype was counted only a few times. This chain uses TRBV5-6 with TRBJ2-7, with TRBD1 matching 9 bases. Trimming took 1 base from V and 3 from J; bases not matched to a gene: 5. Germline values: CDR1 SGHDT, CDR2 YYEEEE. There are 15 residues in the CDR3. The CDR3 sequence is CASSLWTGEYYEQYF. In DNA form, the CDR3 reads TGTGCCAGCAGCTTGTGGACAGGGGAGTACTACGAGCAGTACTTC.

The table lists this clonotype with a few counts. DNA of the CDR3: TGTGCCAGCAGCTTAGTTTGGCGGGAGGGTTTCAATGAGCAGTTCTTC. Translating gives CASSLVWREGFNEQFF. The chain employs TRBV7-8 and TRBJ2-1; 9 nucleotides match TRBD2. CDR3 size: 16 residues. V was pared by 1 base and J by 6 bases, with 7 bases of the junction left unmatched. Germline V lookup: CDR1 SGHVS, CDR2 FQNEAQ.

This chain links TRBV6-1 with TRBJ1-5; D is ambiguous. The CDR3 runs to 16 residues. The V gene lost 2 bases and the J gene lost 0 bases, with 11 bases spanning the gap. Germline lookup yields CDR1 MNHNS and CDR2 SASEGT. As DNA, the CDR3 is TGTGCCAGCAGTGAACCAATTCACTATAGCAATCAGCCCCAGCATTTT. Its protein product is CASSEPIHYSNQPQHF.

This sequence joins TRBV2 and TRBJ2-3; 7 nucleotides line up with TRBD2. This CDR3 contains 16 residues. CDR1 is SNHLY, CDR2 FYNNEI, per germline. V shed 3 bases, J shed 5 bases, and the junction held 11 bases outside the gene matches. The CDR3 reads CASSDRREAIQDTQYF. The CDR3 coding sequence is TGTGCCAGCAGTGATCGTCGGGAGGCAATTCAAGATACGCAGTATTTT.

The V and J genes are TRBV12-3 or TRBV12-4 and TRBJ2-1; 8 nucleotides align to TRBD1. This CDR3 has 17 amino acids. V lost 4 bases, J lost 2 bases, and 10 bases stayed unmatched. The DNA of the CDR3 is TGTGCCAGCAGTTCCCCTGCCGGGACAGGAACCTACAATGAGCAGTTCTTC. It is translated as CASSSPAGTGTYNEQFF.

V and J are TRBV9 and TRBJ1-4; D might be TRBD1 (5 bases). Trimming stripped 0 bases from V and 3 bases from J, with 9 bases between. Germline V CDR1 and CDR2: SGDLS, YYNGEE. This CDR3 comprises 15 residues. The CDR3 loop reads CASSVDRTPNEKLFF. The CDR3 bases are TGTGCCAGCAGCGTAGACAGGACACCTAATGAAAAACTGTTTTTT.

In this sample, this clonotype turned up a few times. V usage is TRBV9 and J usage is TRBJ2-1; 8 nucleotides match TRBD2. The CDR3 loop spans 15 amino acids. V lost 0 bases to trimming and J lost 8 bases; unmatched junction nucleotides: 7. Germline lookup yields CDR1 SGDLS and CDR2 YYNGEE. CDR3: CASSVDRTSQDEQFF. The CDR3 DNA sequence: TGTGCCAGCAGCGTAGATCGGACTAGCCAGGATGAGCAGTTCTTC.

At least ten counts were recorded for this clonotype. CDR3 loop: CASSEIRQVLKGYTF. The CDR3, as DNA: TGTGCCAGCAGTGAGATTCGACAGGTCCTCAAAGGCTACACCTTC. The J gene is TRBJ1-2, the V gene TRBV2; perhaps TRBD1 as D (6 bases). V was trimmed by 3 bases and J by 8 bases, leaving 19 bases between them. The germline V gene encodes CDR1 SNHLY and CDR2 FYNNEI. The CDR3 totals 15 residues.

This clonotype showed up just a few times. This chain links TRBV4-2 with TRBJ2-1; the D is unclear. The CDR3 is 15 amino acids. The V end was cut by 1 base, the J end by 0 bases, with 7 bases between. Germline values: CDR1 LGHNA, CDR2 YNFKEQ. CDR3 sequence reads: CASSQAVTSYNEQFF. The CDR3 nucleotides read TGTGCCAGCAGCCAAGCGGTCACCTCCTACAATGAGCAGTTCTTC.

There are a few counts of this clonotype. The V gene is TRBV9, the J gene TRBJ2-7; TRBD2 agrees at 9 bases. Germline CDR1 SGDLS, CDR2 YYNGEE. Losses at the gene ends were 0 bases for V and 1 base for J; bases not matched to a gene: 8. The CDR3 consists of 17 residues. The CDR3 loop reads CASSVGLAEGFSYEQYF. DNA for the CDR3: TGTGCCAGCAGCGTAGGACTAGCGGAGGGTTTTTCCTACGAGCAGTACTTC.

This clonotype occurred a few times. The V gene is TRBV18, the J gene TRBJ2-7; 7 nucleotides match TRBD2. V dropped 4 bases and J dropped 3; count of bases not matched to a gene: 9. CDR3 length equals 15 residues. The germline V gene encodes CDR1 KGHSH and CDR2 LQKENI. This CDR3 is CASSLGGRALYEQYF. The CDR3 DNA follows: TGTGCCAGCTCACTGGGTGGGAGGGCCCTCTACGAGCAGTACTTC.

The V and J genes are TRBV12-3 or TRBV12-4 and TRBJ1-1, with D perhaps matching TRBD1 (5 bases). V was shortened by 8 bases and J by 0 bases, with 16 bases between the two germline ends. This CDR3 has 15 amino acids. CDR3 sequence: CASGMLQGVNTEAFF. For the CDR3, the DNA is TGTGCCAGCGGGATGCTACAAGGGGTGAACACTGAAGCTTTCTTT.

CDR3 sequence (DNA): TGTGCCAGCAGACCAGGGGGGGGGAACACTGAAGCTTTCTTT. Residues: CASRPGGGNTEAFF. J is TRBJ1-1 and V is TRBV28; 7 nucleotides match TRBD1. The CDR3 extends over 14 amino acids. V gave up 6 bases and J gave up 1 base; unmatched junction bases: 5. Germline loops: CDR1 MDHEN, CDR2 SYDVKM.

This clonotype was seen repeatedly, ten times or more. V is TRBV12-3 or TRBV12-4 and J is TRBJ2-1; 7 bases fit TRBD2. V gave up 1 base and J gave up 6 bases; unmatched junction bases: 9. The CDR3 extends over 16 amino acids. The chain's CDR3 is CASSLGRGGRFNEQFF. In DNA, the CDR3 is TGTGCCAGCAGTTTAGGGCGGGGCGGGAGATTCAATGAGCAGTTCTTC.

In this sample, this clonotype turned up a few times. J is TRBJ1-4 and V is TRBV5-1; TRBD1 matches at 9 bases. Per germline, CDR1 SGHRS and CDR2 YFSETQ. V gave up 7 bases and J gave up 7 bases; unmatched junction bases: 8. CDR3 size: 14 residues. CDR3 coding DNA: TGCGCCAGCGGATTCCGGGACAGGGCTGAAAAACTGTTTTTT. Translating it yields CASGFRDRAEKLFF.

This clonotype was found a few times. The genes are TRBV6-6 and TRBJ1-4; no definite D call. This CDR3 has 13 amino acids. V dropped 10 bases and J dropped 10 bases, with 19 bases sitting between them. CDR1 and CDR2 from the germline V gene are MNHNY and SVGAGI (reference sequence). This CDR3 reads CAMRLGTAGKLFF. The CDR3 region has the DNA TGTGCCATGCGCCTGGGAACCGCGGGAAAACTGTTTTTT.

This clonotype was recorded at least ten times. The CDR3 is CASSWRGAGEQYF. DNA of the CDR3: TGTGCCAGCAGCTGGCGGGGGGCTGGCGAGCAGTACTTC. The chain links TRBV9 to TRBJ2-7; 8 nucleotides line up with TRBD2. With 4 bases clipped from V and 6 bases from J, the junction kept 6 bases outside the gene matches. Germline V gene data show CDR1 as SGDLS and CDR2 as YYNGEE. This CDR3 is 13 amino acids long.

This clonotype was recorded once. The CDR3 DNA sequence: TGCGCCAGCAGCTTGGCCGGGACTAGACAGTTCTTC. Residues: CASSLAGTRQFF. The chain employs TRBV5-1 and TRBJ2-1, with 8 bases that match TRBD2. This CDR3 is 12 amino acids long. The germline V gene encodes CDR1 SGHRS and CDR2 YFSETQ. V gave up 0 bases and J gave up 13 bases; unmatched junction bases: 3.

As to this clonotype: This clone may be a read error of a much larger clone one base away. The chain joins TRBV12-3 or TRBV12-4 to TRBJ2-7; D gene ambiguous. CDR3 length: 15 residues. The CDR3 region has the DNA TGTGCCAGCAGCCGGGCCCTCATCTTATCCTACGATCAGTACTTC. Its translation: CASSRALILSYDQYF.

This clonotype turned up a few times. CDR3 in amino acids: CSASSRGTGDEQYF. The CDR3 nucleotides are TGCAGTGCTAGTTCGCGCGGGACCGGGGACGAGCAGTACTTC. The rearrangement uses TRBV20-1 and TRBJ2-7; TRBD2 is a possible D gene (6 bases). With 3 bases removed from V and 5 bases from J, the gap between germline ends came to 17 bases. CDR3 size: 14 residues. CDR1 DFQATT and CDR2 SNEGSKA come from the germline V gene (reference sequence).

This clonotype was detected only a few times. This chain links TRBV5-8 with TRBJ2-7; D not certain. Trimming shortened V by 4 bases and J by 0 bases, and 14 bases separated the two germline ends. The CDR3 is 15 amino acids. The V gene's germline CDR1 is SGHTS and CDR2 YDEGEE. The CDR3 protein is CASSGNRGYSYEQYF. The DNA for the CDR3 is TGTGCCAGCAGCGGCAACCGTGGATACTCCTACGAGCAGTACTTC.

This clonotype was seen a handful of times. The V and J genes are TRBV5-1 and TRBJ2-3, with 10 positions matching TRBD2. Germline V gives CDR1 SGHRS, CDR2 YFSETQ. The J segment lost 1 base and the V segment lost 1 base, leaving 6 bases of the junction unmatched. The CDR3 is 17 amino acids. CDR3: CASSLPRTSGRTDTQYF. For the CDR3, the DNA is TGCGCCAGCAGCTTGCCGCGGACTAGCGGACGCACAGATACGCAGTATTTT.

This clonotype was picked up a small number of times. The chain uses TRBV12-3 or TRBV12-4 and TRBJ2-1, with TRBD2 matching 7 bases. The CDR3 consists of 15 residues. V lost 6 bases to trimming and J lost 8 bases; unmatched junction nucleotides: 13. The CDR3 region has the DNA TGTGCCAGCAGGGGAGGCGTTGGGGGGGTCGATGAGCAGTTCTTC. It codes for CASRGGVGGVDEQFF.